Below are 9 T cell receptor beta chains sequenced from a single sample in a study of circulating CD8 cells and anti-PD-1 response in melanoma. Four subsets defined by PD-1 and/or TIGIT were sorted from live CD3+CD8+TCRalphabeta+ cells. The QIAseq Immune Repertoire TCR panel built the libraries from approximately 15 ng of total RNA. MiXCR, applied by TCRdb to the reads, yields one record per CDR3 protein. The sample comprises 490 or so distinct CDR3 sequences, roughly 10% of which are singletons, and over 9% rests with the top ten. The specimen comprised CD8+ T cells from PBMCs, sampled at baseline or after one month of anti-PD-1 therapy (not recorded which). The receptors here all came from a human donor with melanoma.

The table lists this clonotype with a few counts. A much more abundant neighbour one base away suggests this may be a read error. The chain employs TRBV11-1 and TRBJ2-1; the D gene is possibly TRBD2 (5 bases). The V and J ends lost 8 bases and 10 bases respectively, with 18 bases between them. CDR1 is SGHAT, CDR2 FQDESV, per germline (reference sequence). CDR3 size: 13 residues. The DNA for the CDR3 is TGTGCCAGCGGCACTGTATCTTGGGAGGAGCAGTTCTTC. Its protein product is CASGTVSWEEQFF.

This clonotype is medium-sized in the sample. J is TRBJ2-7 and V is TRBV20-1, with a tentative D call TRBD2 (5 bases). V lost 4 bases to trimming and J lost 2 bases, with 15 bases between them. The CDR3 is 14 residues long. Germline CDR1 is DFQATT and CDR2 is SNEGSKA (reference sequence). The CDR3 sequence: CSATPEVQAYEQYF. CDR3 coding DNA: TGCAGTGCTACCCCGGAGGTACAAGCCTACGAGCAGTACTTC.

This clonotype counts as large. The J gene is TRBJ2-6, the V gene TRBV20-1, with TRBD2 matching over 14 bases. The CDR3 contains 18 residues. The V segment lost 6 bases and the J segment 0 bases; nucleotides outside the gene matches: 7. Looked up from germline, CDR1 is DFQATT and CDR2 is SNEGSKA (reference sequence). This CDR3 reads CSADPGLAGDSGANVLTF. The CDR3 DNA is TGCAGTGCAGACCCGGGACTAGCGGGGGACTCTGGGGCCAACGTCCTGACTTTC.

As for this clonotype: A far larger clone differs by one base, so this is likely a read error. CDR3 sequence reads: CASSQLAGTGSSGAKVLTF. The CDR3 DNA sequence: TGCGCCAGCAGCCAACTGGCCGGGACAGGGAGCTCTGGGGCCAAGGTCCTGACTTTC. The chain joins TRBV4-2 to TRBJ2-6; 9 positions match TRBD1. CDR1 is LGHNA, CDR2 YNFKEQ, per germline. CDR3 length equals 19 residues.

This clonotype is categorized as medium-sized. The V and J genes are TRBV4-2 and TRBJ1-1; TRBD1 matches at 11 bases. Germline CDR1 and CDR2: LGHNA and YNFKEQ. Trimming cost V 0 bases and J 5 bases; bases outside gene matches: 5. The CDR3 sequence is 16 residues long. The CDR3 DNA sequence: TGTGCCAGCAGCCAAGATAGGGGGACAGGGGGGACTGAAGCTTTCTTT. Residues: CASSQDRGTGGTEAFF.

This clonotype is categorized as large. The CDR3 protein is CASSFLAGGNEQFF. DNA for the CDR3: TGTGCCAGCAGCTTTCTGGCGGGGGGAAATGAGCAGTTCTTC. This chain links TRBV7-3 with TRBJ2-1, with 8 bases fitting TRBD2. The junction had 5 bases not matched to a gene; V was cut back by 3 bases and J by 7 bases. The CDR3 extends over 14 amino acids. CDR1 SGHTA and CDR2 FQGTGA come from the germline V gene.

This clonotype has a handful of counts. The chain links TRBV29-1 to TRBJ1-2, with a tentative D call TRBD1 (6 bases). The germline gives CDR1 SQVTM, CDR2 ANQGSEA. The CDR3 has 12 residues. Trimming stripped 7 bases from V and 3 bases from J, with 12 bases between. The CDR3 protein is CSGRGADYGYTF. CDR3 DNA: TGCAGCGGCCGGGGGGCAGACTATGGCTACACCTTC.

This chain uses TRBV11-3 with TRBJ2-7; possibly TRBD2 for D (6 bases). Germline V lookup: CDR1 SGHNT, CDR2 YENEEA. Deletions cut 3 bases from V and 2 bases from J, with 11 bases between. This CDR3 contains 14 residues. CDR3 nucleotide sequence: TGTGCCAGCAGCTTGAGGGACTCAACCTACGAGCAGTACTTC. It specifies CASSLRDSTYEQYF.

V and J are TRBV2 and TRBJ2-3, with a possible D match to TRBD1 (5 bases). V lost 0 bases and J lost 1, with 14 bases in between. The germline V gene encodes CDR1 SNHLY and CDR2 FYNNEI. The CDR3 spans 17 residues. Here the CDR3 reads CASSEAFQGRGTDTQYF. The CDR3 region has the DNA TGTGCCAGCAGTGAAGCGTTCCAGGGAAGGGGCACAGATACGCAGTATTTT.